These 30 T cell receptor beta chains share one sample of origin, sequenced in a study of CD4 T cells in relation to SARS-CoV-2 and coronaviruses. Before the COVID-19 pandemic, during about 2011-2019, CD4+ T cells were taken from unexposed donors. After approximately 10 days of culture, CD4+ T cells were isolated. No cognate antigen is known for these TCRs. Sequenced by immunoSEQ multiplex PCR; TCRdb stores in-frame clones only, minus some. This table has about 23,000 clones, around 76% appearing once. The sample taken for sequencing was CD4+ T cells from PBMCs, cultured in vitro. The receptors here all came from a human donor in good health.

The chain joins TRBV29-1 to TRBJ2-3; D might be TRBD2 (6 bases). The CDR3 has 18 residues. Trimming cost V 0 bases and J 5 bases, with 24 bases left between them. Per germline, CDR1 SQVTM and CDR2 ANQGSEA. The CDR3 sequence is CSVEEFSYRRGGRDTQYF. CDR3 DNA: TGCAGCGTTGAAGAGTTTTCGTACCGCCGGGGAGGACGAGATACGCAGTATTTT.

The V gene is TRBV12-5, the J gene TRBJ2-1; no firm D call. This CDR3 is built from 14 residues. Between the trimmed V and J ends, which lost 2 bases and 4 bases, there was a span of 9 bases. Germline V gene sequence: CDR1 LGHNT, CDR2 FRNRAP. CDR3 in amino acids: CASGLSAPYNEQFF. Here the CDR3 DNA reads TGTGCTAGTGGTTTGAGTGCTCCATACAATGAGCAGTTCTTC.

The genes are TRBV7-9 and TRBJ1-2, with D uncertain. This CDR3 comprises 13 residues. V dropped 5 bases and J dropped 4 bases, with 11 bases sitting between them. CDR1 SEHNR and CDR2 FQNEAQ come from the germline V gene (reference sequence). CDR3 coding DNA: TGTGCCAGCAGCAAGGTCCTCGGCTATGGCTACACCTTC. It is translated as CASSKVLGYGYTF.

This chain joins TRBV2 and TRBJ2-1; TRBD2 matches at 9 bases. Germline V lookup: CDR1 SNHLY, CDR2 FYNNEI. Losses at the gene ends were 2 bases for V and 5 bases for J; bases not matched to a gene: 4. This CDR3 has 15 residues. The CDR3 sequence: CASSEQLAGHNEQFF. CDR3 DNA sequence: TGTGCCAGCAGTGAACAGCTAGCGGGGCACAATGAGCAGTTCTTC.

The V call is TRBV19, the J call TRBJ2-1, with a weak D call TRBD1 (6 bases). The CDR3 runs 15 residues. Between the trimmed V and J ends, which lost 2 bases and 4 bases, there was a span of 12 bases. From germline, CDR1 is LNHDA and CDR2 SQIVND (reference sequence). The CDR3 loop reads CASSIKGVDYNEQFF. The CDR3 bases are TGTGCCAGTAGTATAAAGGGGGTGGATTACAATGAGCAGTTCTTC.

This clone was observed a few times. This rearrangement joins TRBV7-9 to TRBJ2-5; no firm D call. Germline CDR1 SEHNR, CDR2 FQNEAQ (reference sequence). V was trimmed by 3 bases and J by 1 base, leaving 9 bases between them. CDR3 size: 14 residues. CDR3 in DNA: TGTGCCAGCAGCTTTGGGATTATCCAAGAGACCCAGTACTTC. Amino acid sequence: CASSFGIIQETQYF.

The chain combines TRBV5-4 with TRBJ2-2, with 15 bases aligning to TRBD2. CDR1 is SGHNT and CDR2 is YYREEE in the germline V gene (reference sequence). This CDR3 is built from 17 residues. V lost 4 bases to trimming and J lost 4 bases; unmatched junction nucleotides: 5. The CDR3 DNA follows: TGTGCCAGCAGCCCCGGACTAGCGGGAGGGAGCACCGGGGAGCTGTTTTTT. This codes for CASSPGLAGGSTGELFF.

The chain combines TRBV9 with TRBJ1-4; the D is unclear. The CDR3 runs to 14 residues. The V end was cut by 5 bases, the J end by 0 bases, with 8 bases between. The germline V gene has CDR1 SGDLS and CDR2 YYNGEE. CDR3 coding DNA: TGTGCCAGCAGTAAAAGTGCAACTAATGAAAAACTGTTTTTT. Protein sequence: CASSKSATNEKLFF.

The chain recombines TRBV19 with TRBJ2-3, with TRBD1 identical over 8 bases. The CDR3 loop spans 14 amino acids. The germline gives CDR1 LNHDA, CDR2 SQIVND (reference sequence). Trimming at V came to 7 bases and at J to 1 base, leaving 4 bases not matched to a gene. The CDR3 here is CASMEDRGTDTQYF. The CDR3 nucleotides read TGTGCCAGTATGGAGGACAGGGGCACAGATACGCAGTATTTT.

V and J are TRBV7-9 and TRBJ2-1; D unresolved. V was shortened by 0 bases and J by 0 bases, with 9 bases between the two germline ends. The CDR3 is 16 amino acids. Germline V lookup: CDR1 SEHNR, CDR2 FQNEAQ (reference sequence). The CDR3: CASSLASRSSYNEQFF. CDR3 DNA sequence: TGTGCCAGCAGCTTAGCCTCCAGGAGCTCCTACAATGAGCAGTTCTTC.

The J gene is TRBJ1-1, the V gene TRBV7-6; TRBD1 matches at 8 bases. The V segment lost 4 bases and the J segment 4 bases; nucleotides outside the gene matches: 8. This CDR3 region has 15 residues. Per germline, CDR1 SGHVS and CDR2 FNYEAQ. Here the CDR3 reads CASSSDRARFTEAFF. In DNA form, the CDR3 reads TGTGCCAGCAGCTCGGACAGGGCACGGTTCACTGAAGCTTTCTTT.

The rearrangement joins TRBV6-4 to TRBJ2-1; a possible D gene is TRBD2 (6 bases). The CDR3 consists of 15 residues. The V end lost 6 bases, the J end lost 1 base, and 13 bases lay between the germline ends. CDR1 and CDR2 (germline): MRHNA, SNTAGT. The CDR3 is CASSPAGRSYNEQFF. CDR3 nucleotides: TGTGCCAGCAGCCCGGCAGGGAGGTCCTACAATGAGCAGTTCTTC.

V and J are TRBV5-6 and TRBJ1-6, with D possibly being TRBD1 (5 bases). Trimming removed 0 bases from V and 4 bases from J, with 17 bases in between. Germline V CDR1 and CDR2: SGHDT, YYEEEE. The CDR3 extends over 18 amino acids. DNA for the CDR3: TGTGCCAGCAGCTTGGGGGTTCACGGGACCGGTTATAATTCACCCCTCCACTTT. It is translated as CASSLGVHGTGYNSPLHF.

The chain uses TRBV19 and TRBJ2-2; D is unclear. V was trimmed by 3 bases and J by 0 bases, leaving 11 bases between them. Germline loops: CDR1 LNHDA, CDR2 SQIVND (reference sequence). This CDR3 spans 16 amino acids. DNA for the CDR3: TGTGCCAGTAGTATGAACACGATACCGAACACCGGGGAGCTGTTTTTT. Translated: CASSMNTIPNTGELFF.

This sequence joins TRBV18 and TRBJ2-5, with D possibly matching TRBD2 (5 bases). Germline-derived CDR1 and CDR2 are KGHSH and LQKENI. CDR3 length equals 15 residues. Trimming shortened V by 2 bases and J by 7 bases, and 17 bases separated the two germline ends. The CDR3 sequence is CASSPVRGRGGTQYF. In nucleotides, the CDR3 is TGTGCCAGCTCACCAGTCCGTGGGAGAGGTGGGACCCAGTACTTC.

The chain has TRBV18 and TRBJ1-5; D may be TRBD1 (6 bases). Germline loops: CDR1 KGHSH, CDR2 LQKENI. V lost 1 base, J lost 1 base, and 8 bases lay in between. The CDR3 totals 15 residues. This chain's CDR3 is CASSPQGGSNQPQHF. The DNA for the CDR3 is TGTGCCAGCTCACCACAGGGGGGGAGCAATCAGCCCCAGCATTTT.

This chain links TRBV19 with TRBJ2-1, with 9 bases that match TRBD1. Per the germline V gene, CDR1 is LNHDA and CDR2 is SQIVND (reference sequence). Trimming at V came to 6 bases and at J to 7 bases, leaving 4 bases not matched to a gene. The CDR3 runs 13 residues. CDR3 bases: TGTGCCAGTAGAGGGACAGGGTCGAATGAGCAGTTCTTC. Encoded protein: CASRGTGSNEQFF. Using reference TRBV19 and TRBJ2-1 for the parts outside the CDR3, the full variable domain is DGGITQSPKYLFRKEGQNVTLSCEQNLNHDAMYWYRQDPGQGLRLIYYSQIVNDFQKGDIAEGYSVSREKKESFPLTVTSAQKNPTAFYLCASRGTGSNEQFFGPGTRLTVL.

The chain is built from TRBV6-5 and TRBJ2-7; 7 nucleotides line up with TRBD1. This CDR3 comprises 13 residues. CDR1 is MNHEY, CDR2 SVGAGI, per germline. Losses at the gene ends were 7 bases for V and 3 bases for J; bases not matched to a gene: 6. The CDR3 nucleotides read TGTGCCAGCAATTCGGGACAGATCTACGAGCAGTACTTC. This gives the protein CASNSGQIYEQYF.

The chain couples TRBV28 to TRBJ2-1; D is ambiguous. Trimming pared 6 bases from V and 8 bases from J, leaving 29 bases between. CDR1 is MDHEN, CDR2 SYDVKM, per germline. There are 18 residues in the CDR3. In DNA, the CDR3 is TGTGCCAGCAGCCGCGGTACTTGGGCTGGGCGAGTAACCCATGAGCAGTTCTTC. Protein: CASSRGTWAGRVTHEQFF.

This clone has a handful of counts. CDR3 amino acids: CASSEAVNQPQHF. The CDR3 nucleotides read TGTGCCAGCAGTGAAGCGGTGAATCAGCCCCAGCATTTT. The rearrangement joins TRBV6-1 to TRBJ1-5; D uncertain. This CDR3 contains 13 residues. CDR1 MNHNS and CDR2 SASEGT come from the germline V gene. V gave up 0 bases and J gave up 4 bases, with 4 bases separating them.

The CDR3 sequence is CASRSLTEQFF. DNA of the CDR3: TGTGCCAGCAGGTCCCTCACTGAGCAGTTCTTC. J is TRBJ2-1 and V is TRBV28; D is unclear. Trimming stripped 6 bases from V and 9 bases from J, with 9 bases between. This CDR3 has 11 amino acids. Per the germline V gene, CDR1 is MDHEN and CDR2 is SYDVKM.

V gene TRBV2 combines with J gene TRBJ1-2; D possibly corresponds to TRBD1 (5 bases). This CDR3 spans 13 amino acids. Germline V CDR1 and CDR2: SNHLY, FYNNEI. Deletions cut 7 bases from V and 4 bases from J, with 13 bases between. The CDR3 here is CASTTDRSYGYTF. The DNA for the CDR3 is TGTGCCAGCACCACCGACAGATCCTATGGCTACACCTTC.

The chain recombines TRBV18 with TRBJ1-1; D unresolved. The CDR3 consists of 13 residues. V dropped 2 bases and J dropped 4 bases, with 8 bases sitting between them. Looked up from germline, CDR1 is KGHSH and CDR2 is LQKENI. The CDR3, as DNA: TGTGCCAGCTCACCAGGGGTAGCCACTGAAGCTTTCTTT. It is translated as CASSPGVATEAFF.

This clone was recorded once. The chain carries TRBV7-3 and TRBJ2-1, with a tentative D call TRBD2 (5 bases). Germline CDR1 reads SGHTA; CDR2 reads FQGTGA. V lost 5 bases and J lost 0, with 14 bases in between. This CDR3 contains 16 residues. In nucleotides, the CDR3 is TGTGCCAGCAGCCCTGGGCGGGTGAGCTCCTACAATGAGCAGTTCTTC. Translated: CASSPGRVSSYNEQFF. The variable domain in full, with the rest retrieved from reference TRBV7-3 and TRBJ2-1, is GAGVSQTPSNKVTEKGKYVELRCDPISGHTALYWYRQSLGQGPEFLIYFQGTGAADDSGLPNDRFFAVRPEGSVSTLKIQRTERGDSAVYLCASSPGRVSSYNEQFFGPGTRLTVL.

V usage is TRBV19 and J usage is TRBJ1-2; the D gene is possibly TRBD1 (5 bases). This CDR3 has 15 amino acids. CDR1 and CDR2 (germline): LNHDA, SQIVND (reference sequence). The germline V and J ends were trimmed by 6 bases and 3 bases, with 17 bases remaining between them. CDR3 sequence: CASRSPAGGDYGYTF. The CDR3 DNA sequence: TGTGCCAGTAGATCCCCCGCGGGAGGGGACTATGGCTACACCTTC.

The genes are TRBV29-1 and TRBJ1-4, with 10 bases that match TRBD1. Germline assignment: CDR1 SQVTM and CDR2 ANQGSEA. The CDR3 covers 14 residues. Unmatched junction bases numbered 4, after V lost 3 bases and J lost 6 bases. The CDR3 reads CSVDGGTGDEKLFF. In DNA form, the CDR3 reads TGCAGCGTTGACGGGGGGACAGGGGATGAAAAACTGTTTTTT.

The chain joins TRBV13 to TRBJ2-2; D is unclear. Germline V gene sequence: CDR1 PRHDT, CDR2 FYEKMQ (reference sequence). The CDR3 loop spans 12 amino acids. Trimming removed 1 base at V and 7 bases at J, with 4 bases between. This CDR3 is CASSLAGGELFF. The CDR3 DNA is TGTGCCAGCAGCTTAGCCGGCGGGGAGCTGTTTTTT.

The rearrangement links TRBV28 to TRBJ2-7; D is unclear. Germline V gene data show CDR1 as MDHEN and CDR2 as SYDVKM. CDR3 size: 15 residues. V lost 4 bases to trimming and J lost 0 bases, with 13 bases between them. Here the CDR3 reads CASSSLRSVSYEQYF. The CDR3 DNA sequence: TGTGCCAGCAGTTCCTTGCGGTCCGTCTCCTACGAGCAGTACTTC. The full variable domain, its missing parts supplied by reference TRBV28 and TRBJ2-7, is DVKVTQSSRYLVKRTGEKVFLECVQDMDHENMFWYRQDPGLGLRLIYFSYDVKMKEKGDIPEGYSVSREKKERFSLILESASTNQTSMYLCASSSLRSVSYEQYFGPGTRLTVT.

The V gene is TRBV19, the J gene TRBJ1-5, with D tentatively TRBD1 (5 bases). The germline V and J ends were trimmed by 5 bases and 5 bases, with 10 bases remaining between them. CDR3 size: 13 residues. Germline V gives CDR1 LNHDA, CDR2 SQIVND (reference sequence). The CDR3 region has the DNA TGTGCCAGTAGTTTAGGAGGGGATCAGCCCCAGCATTTT. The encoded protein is CASSLGGDQPQHF.

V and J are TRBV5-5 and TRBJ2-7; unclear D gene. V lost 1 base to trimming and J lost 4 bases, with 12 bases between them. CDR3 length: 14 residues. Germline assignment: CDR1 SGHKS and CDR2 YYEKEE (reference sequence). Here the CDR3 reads CASSLFSSKYEQYF. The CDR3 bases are TGTGCCAGCAGCTTGTTCTCATCCAAGTACGAGCAGTACTTC.